A single T cell receptor beta chain is shown here with its context. Antigen unknown. The V gene's germline CDR1 is SGHAT and CDR2 FQNNGV. The length of the CDR3 is 16 residues. J was trimmed by 5 bases and V by 4 bases; bases with no gene match: 12. The PCR employed 60 Vbeta primers together with 13 Jbeta primers. Produced via immunoSEQ multiplex PCR; TCRdb's table is partial and in-frame only. The sample holds 210,000 or so clones; around 83% are singletons and the top ten take 1.1% to 1.5%. The sample originates from a study of cytomegalovirus exposure and HLA in healthy donors. Study results and caveats: The authors later found most CMV-associated TCR beta chains appeared HLA-restricted. Researchers left out some V segments, among them TRBV6-2 and TRBV6-3, as indistinguishable. Reportedly, fewer N-insertions than the approximately 700-donor mean appeared in an Asian-associated ancestry cluster in a later analysis. Cytomegalovirus-associated status was assigned to 164 TCR beta chains.

The rearrangement links TRBV11-2 to TRBJ1-2; 8 bases are a match to TRBD1. The sample comprised PBMCs. The sequence was obtained from a girl aged 5 to 17 in good health and CMV-seronegative. The CDR3 nucleotides read TGTGCCAGCAGCTCACTTCGGACAGGGCTCTTATATGGCTACACCTTC. Residues: CASSSLRTGLLYGYTF.